The sequence of this T cell receptor beta chain was determined in a study of monozygotic twins with inflammatory bowel disease (dated by TCRdb to the late 2010s). Regarding the study in general: A total of roughly 28 monozygotic twin pairs were included in the full study, comprising nine German pairs (four IBD-concordant, five IBD-discordant) and 19 IBD-discordant Danish pairs. The search for disease-associated traits relied mainly on comparing IBD patients with their genetically identical healthy co-twins within discordant pairs. Each individual had, on average, about 151 000 unique TCRalpha sequences and 181 000 unique TCRbeta sequences available for analysis.

Libraries came from 5' RACE. Each TCR library was prepared from about 3.5 ug of total RNA. For each sample, cDNA was synthesized in eight separate reactions using SMARTScribe reverse transcriptase. During cDNA synthesis, unique molecular identifiers containing a 6-nucleotide sample barcode were introduced by template switching. TCRalpha and TCRbeta cDNA was amplified by two nested PCRs of 16 and 9 cycles, with bead purification after each PCR. Before amplification, the cDNA was both treated with uracil DNA-glycosylase and purified with the QIAquick PCR purification kit. The second PCR added Illumina TruSeq-compatible adapters along with sample-specific barcodes. Library quality and concentration were checked on TapeStation and Qubit, and libraries were pooled at 4.5 to 5.5 ng each. Sequencing of the pooled libraries was done on an Illumina HiSeq2500 single-index Rapid Run using custom sequencing primers and 2 x 100 bp reads. In the paper's pipeline: PCR and sequencing errors were corrected by UMI-based consensus assembly using MiGEC version 1.2.6. V(D)J alignment, clonotype assembly and CDR3 extraction were performed with MiXCR version 2.1.1. Normalisation of gene usage, clonotype sharing and MAIT/NKT TCR abundance was achieved by analysing the top 1000, 10 000 and 20 000 clonotypes per sample. Diversity was computed as the inverse Simpson index with the vegan R package after downsampling to 27 000 UMIs. Paired Mann-Whitney U tests on discordant twin pairs were used, with Benjamini-Hochberg multiple-testing correction. The reads underwent TCRdb reprocessing, giving one record for each CDR3 protein sequence and no DNA. The V and J calls follow TCRdb's processing rather than the paper's. The sample table on file contains roughly 100,000 distinct CDR3 sequences. The top ten clonotypes cover 1.5% to 2% of the sample.

From each donor, an approximately 2.6 ml peripheral blood sample was collected into PAXgene tubes and kept at -80 degrees C. Total RNA was isolated from whole blood with the PAXgene blood miRNA kit on an automated QIAcube, without T cell sorting. Deep TCRalpha and TCRbeta repertoire profiling with unique molecular barcoding was performed on peripheral blood of monozygotic twin pairs concordant or discordant for inflammatory bowel disease. For every twin pair, smoking habits were documented, and each individual was categorised as a current, former or never smoker. Worth noting for this clonotype: No antigen is known for it.

The CDR3 measures 16 amino acids from cysteine to phenylalanine. No DNA sequence was recorded. CDR1 and CDR2 are drawn from the germline V gene: SGHDT, YYEEEE. Broad study findings and their caveats: No single strong signal or clonotype linked to IBD turned up in the results, so the idea that one exists was not supported. TCRbeta repertoire diversity, by inverse Simpson index, was decreased in IBD patients compared with their healthy co-twins. Repertoire similarity did not differ between concordant and discordant twins, possibly due to limited statistical power. The analysis was unable to tell apart different T cell subtypes. Compared with healthy twins, IBD patients shared fewer clonotypes with other individuals, and the difference was most pronounced in patients with signs of disease activity. Because patients received different immunosuppressive treatments, the repertoires may have picked up extra background noise and variability between individuals.

This TCR derives from a human donor with ulcerative colitis or Crohn's disease, or a healthy co-twin of an affected twin (not recorded which). The chain uses TRBV5-6 and TRBJ2-1; TCRdb calls TRBD2, which cannot be checked without DNA. Sequenced: blood. The CDR3 protein is CASSAHTGVYYNEQFF.